Only a few counts were recorded for the clone carrying this TCR beta chain. The antigen remains unidentified. The sequenced fragment ends 3 residues before the CDR3 boundary, so the rest is inferred from the germline J gene. The V gene end was trimmed by 7 bases and the J gene end by 4 bases; junction bases not matched to a gene: 8. From germline, CDR1 is SNHLY and CDR2 FYNNEI. The CDR3 extends over 14 amino acids. The sample comes from a study of T cell clonality in common variable immunodeficiency. Profiled with immunoSEQ multiplex PCR; TCRdb holds only in-frame clones, not every one. The sample presents under 35,000 clones, none singletons. Study-wide results and caveats: Reportedly, TCR beta sequences from common variable immunodeficiency showed fewer deletions and N-nucleotide insertions.

The specimen sequenced was peripheral blood mononuclear cells. The clonotype was recovered from a human donor with common variable immunodeficiency. The V and J genes are TRBV2 and TRBJ2-5; the match to TRBD2 covers 8 bases. The CDR3 sequence is CASKPGLDLETQYF. The sequenced CDR3 bases are TGTGCCAGCAAGCCGGGACTAGACTTAGAGACC.